These T cell receptor beta chains were read from a single sample in a study of blood T cell repertoires in COVID-19. This table comes from immunoSEQ multiplex PCR, and its TCRdb copy is limited to in-frame clones, with some not included. The table has around 260,000 clones, roughly 91% seen once. The material sequenced was peripheral blood. The receptors stem from a man younger than 45 with acute or convalescent COVID-19. Each CDR3 is given without its conserved first and last residue. Size is stated for part of the rows, as once, few or many counts, or as a class when the clone is expanded.

V: TRBV7-8; J: TRBJ2-1; size: -; CDR3: ASSRNQGDYNEQF
V: TRBV6-1; J: TRBJ2-6; size: -; CDR3: ASSEARGRLSGANVLT
V: TRBV19; J: TRBJ1-4; size: -; CDR3: ASRRRTATNEKLF
V: TRBV28; J: TRBJ1-1; size: -; CDR3: ASSPLAPSRAF
V: TRBV5-1; J: TRBJ2-5; size: -; CDR3: ASSLEGRETQY
V: TRBV7-7; J: TRBJ2-1; size: -; CDR3: ASSLVAGGYNEQF
V: TRBV4-1; J: TRBJ1-4; size: -; CDR3: ASSPAGPTNEKLF
V: TRBV28; J: TRBJ2-2; size: -; CDR3: ASSLQGPGELF
V: TRBV10-3; J: TRBJ2-7; size: -; CDR3: ATRQVSYEQY
V: TRBV9; J: TRBJ2-1; size: -; CDR3: ASSQRDSGRNEQF
V: TRBV9; J: TRBJ1-5; size: -; CDR3: ASSVDSGGGQPQH
V: TRBV18; J: TRBJ2-7; size: -; CDR3: ASSHRAYEQY
V: TRBV9; J: TRBJ2-1; size: -; CDR3: ASSGLAASSYNEQF
V: TRBV28; J: TRBJ1-1; size: -; CDR3: ASTRVTEAF
V: TRBV6-5; J: TRBJ1-2; size: -; CDR3: ASTPDRGLGYT
V: TRBV6-5; J: TRBJ1-2; size: -; CDR3: ASSVERGANYGYT
V: TRBV24-1; J: TRBJ2-2; size: -; CDR3: APIRGPNTGELF
V: TRBV28; J: TRBJ1-1; size: -; CDR3: ASTVGGTEAF
V: TRBV15; J: TRBJ2-7; size: -; CDR3: ATSNLTGVKNEQY
V: TRBV29-1; J: TRBJ2-3; size: -; CDR3: SVETSGLASTDTQY
V: TRBV19; J: TRBJ2-1; size: -; CDR3: ASSISLNSNEQF
V: TRBV4-1; J: TRBJ2-5; size: -; CDR3: ASSYRQGETQY
V: TRBV19; J: TRBJ1-3; size: few; CDR3: ASRLSGQGTGNTIY
V: TRBV4-1; J: TRBJ2-7; size: -; CDR3: ASSRGTAGDEQY
V: TRBV28; J: TRBJ1-2; size: -; CDR3: ASSLVNYGYT
V: TRBV7-9; J: TRBJ2-7; size: -; CDR3: ASSASIAPGEQY
V: TRBV29-1; J: TRBJ1-2; size: -; CDR3: SVETGLDGYT
V: TRBV28; J: TRBJ1-6; size: -; CDR3: ATRDRLSNSPLH
V: TRBV19; J: TRBJ1-1; size: -; CDR3: ASRNQGATEAF
V: TRBV18; J: TRBJ2-1; size: -; CDR3: ASSPKQAGDDEQF
V: TRBV5-6; J: TRBJ1-2; size: -; CDR3: ASSLTGAGYT
V: TRBV6-1; J: TRBJ2-5; size: once; CDR3: ASSEVVRVETQY
V: TRBV6-5; J: TRBJ2-5; size: -; CDR3: ASSYRGGDQETQY
V: TRBV5-8; J: TRBJ1-2; size: -; CDR3: ASSSQGYGYT
V: TRBV5-4; J: TRBJ2-3; size: -; CDR3: ASSVAGSGGQY
V: TRBV28; J: TRBJ2-7; size: -; CDR3: ASSVLALEQY
V: TRBV5-1; J: TRBJ1-1; size: -; CDR3: ASSIGQGTEAF
V: TRBV5-1; J: TRBJ2-7; size: -; CDR3: ASSLATGQVTYEQY
V: TRBV6-5; J: TRBJ2-5; size: -; CDR3: AISRATFQETQY
V: TRBV3-1/TRBV3-2; J: TRBJ1-1; size: -; CDR3: ASSHADRPNTEAF
V: TRBV19; J: TRBJ1-6; size: -; CDR3: ASSMNSRRDSPLH
V: TRBV5-8; J: TRBJ1-2; size: -; CDR3: ASSIRDRVHGYT
V: TRBV12-3/TRBV12-4; J: TRBJ2-7; size: -; CDR3: ASSLSPTQQY
V: TRBV28; J: TRBJ1-2; size: once; CDR3: ASRTGGVYGYT
V: TRBV19; J: TRBJ2-4; size: -; CDR3: ASSILTGGSNIQY
V: TRBV21-1; J: TRBJ2-1; size: -; CDR3: ASSKGHCGYYNEQF
V: TRBV6-2/TRBV6-3; J: TRBJ1-2; size: -; CDR3: ASSKTPAEVYGYT
V: TRBV7-6; J: TRBJ2-1; size: -; CDR3: ASSLTGTNEQF
V: TRBV11-1; J: TRBJ2-2; size: -; CDR3: ASSLGPTGELF
V: TRBV5-4; J: TRBJ2-1; size: -; CDR3: ASSLASRGGLDEQF
V: TRBV28; J: TRBJ1-3; size: -; CDR3: ASSFRGRNTIY
V: TRBV20-1; J: TRBJ1-2; size: few; CDR3: SAPGTYGYT
V: TRBV14; J: TRBJ1-3; size: -; CDR3: ASSRDRAGNTIY
V: TRBV9; J: TRBJ1-4; size: -; CDR3: ASSPSGSSNEKLF